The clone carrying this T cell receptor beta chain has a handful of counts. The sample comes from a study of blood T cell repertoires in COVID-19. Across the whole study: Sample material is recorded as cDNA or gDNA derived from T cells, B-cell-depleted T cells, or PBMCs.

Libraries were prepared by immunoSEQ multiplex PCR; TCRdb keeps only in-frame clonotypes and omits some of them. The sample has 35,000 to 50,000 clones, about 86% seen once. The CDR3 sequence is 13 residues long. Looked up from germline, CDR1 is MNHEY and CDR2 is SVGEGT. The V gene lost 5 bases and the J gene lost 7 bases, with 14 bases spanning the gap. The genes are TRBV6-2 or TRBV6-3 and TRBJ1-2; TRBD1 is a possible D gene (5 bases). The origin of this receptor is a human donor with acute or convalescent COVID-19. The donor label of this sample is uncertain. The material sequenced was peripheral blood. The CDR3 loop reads CASSRGGGTGYTF. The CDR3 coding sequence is TGTGCCAGCAGTCGGGGAGGAGGGACTGGCTACACCTTC.